Each of the 10 T cell receptor beta chains below was sequenced from the same sample in a study of CD8 T cells in ankylosing spondylitis. Antigens of these TCRs are unknown. Findings and limits, study-wide: A TCR beta motif made of several highly homologous variants seemed typical of ankylosing spondylitis blood.

TCRdb re-analysed the 5' RACE reads in MiXCR, keeping a single row per CDR3 protein. The profile shows 500,000 or so distinct CDR3 sequences, about 5.4% of them singletons. The sequenced sample was blood, either unsorted or a sorted T cell fraction (not recorded which). Every receptor here comes from a male donor with ankylosing spondylitis.

In this sample, this clonotype turned up many times. The chain carries TRBV7-9 and TRBJ1-6, with TRBD1 as a possible D gene (5 bases). This CDR3 contains 15 residues. CDR1 is SEHNR, CDR2 FQNEAQ, per germline (reference sequence). V was clipped by 4 bases and J by 3 bases, with 10 bases between them. The DNA for the CDR3 is TGTGCCAGCAGCTCACAGGCGTTCTATAATTCACCCCTCCACTTT. This sequence encodes CASSSQAFYNSPLHF.

The rearrangement links TRBV4-1 to TRBJ2-7; D unresolved. CDR1 MGHRA and CDR2 YSYEKL come from the germline V gene. The CDR3 consists of 16 residues. Trimming left V 1 base short and J 0 bases short, with 13 bases between. CDR3 DNA: TGCGCCAGCAGCCAAGTCCCCCGAGACCTCTCCTACGAGCAGTACTTC. This encodes CASSQVPRDLSYEQYF.

This clonotype has ten or more counts. The chain has TRBV12-3 or TRBV12-4 and TRBJ1-1; D gene ambiguous. The V and J ends lost 4 bases and 4 bases respectively, with 4 bases between them. The CDR3 length is 11 residues. CDR3 protein: CASSSSTEAFF. DNA of the CDR3: TGTGCCAGCAGTTCGAGCACTGAAGCTTTCTTT.

Of note for this clonotype: A much bigger clone sits one base away, suggesting this may be a read error. The chain recombines TRBV2 with TRBJ2-5, with 7 nucleotides matching TRBD2. Trimming cost V 5 bases and J 3 bases; bases outside gene matches: 9. This CDR3 region has 15 residues. CDR1 and CDR2 from the germline V gene are SNHLY and FYNNEI. CDR3 in DNA: TGTGCCAGCAGTAATGAGCGGGAACTCGAAGAGACCCAGTACTTC. It yields the protein CASSNERELEETQYF.

This clonotype has at least ten counts. The genes are TRBV5-1 and TRBJ1-1; the D is unclear. The CDR3 length is 17 residues. Trimming left V 0 bases short and J 0 bases short, with 15 bases between. Germline loops: CDR1 SGHRS, CDR2 YFSETQ. The DNA for the CDR3 is TGCGCCAGCAGCTTGGGTCCGACACTGGCCCTGAACACTGAAGCTTTCTTT. It encodes CASSLGPTLALNTEAFF.

Only a few counts were recorded for this clonotype. The chain's CDR3 is CASAPGTTLLGDTQYF. The CDR3 nucleotides read TGTGCCAGTGCTCCCGGGACTACCCTTTTGGGAGATACGCAGTATTTT. The chain combines TRBV11-2 with TRBJ2-3; 7 nucleotides agree with TRBD2. This CDR3 contains 16 residues. J lost 5 bases, V lost 9 bases, and 17 bases had no gene match. Germline V gene lookup returns CDR1 SGHAT and CDR2 FQNNGV.

At least ten counts were recorded for this clonotype. The chain combines TRBV20-1 with TRBJ2-1, with a tentative D call TRBD2 (7 bases). This CDR3 comprises 16 residues. Germline V lookup: CDR1 DFQATT, CDR2 SNEGSKA (reference sequence). V was clipped by 5 bases and J by 3 bases, with 20 bases between them. CDR3 in amino acids: CSAHKGGGPIYNEQFF. CDR3 coding DNA: TGCAGTGCTCATAAAGGGGGGGGGCCTATCTACAATGAGCAGTTCTTC.

There are many counts of this clonotype. The chain has TRBV9 and TRBJ1-2; unclear D gene. The CDR3 totals 12 residues. Germline loops: CDR1 SGDLS, CDR2 YYNGEE. V was shortened by 3 bases and J by 5 bases, with 8 bases between the two germline ends. This CDR3 reads CASSGPFYGYTF. The CDR3 region has the DNA TGTGCCAGCAGCGGTCCGTTTTATGGCTACACCTTC.

This clonotype has a count of ten or more. The chain is built from TRBV7-2 and TRBJ1-5; perhaps TRBD1 as D (5 bases). CDR1 and CDR2 from the germline V gene are SGHTA and FQGNSA. The CDR3 loop spans 15 amino acids. V was shortened by 3 bases and J by 5 bases, with 14 bases between the two germline ends. This chain's CDR3 is CASSLSAGRDQPQHF. For the CDR3, the DNA is TGTGCCAGCAGCTTGTCGGCAGGGCGGGATCAGCCCCAGCATTTT.

This clonotype was seen a few times. J is TRBJ2-7 and V is TRBV20-1; D not resolved. Per the germline V gene, CDR1 is DFQATT and CDR2 is SNEGSKA (reference sequence). The length of the CDR3 is 13 residues. Trimming took 2 bases from V and 4 from J, leaving 12 bases between them. DNA for the CDR3: TGCAGTGCTAGACTCCAGACCCAATACGAGCAGTACTTC. This gives the protein CSARLQTQYEQYF.